This T cell receptor beta chain is from a study of neurological immune-mediated disorders. Study-level findings and limits: None of the CDR3 amino acid sequences in expanded clones turned up in more than one subject, which points to private repertoires in all groups. Neither clinical nor MRI features were found to be associated with the multiple sclerosis repertoire cluster.

TCRdb independently ran MiXCR on the 5' RACE reads; one entry per CDR3 protein. The sample holds about 33,000 distinct CDR3 sequences, about 1.6% seen once. This clonotype was seen at least ten times. The antigen is not known. After removal of 5 bases from V and 0 bases from J, the junction contained 9 bases not matched to a gene. CDR3 length: 17 amino acids. In germline, CDR1 is ENHRY, CDR2 SYGVKD. Preparation of the unsorted libraries drew on 2 million PBMCs stored at -80 C. The source of this sequence is a woman aged 30 to 39 with multiple sclerosis. V usage is TRBV10-3 and J usage is TRBJ2-2, with 7 bases lining up with TRBD1. The sequenced material came from PBMCs. CDR3 nucleotide sequence: TGTGCCATCAGTCCTGCCGGACAGGCAGCGAACACCGGGGAGCTGTTTTTT. Translated: CAISPAGQAANTGELFF.